This TCR beta chain was recovered during a study of T cells in Graves' hyperthyroidism and ophthalmopathy. About the study: Peripheral blood was acquired at first diagnosis, ahead of any therapy whatsoever.

About this clonotype itself: The antigen remains undetermined.

V was clipped by 2 bases and J by 0 bases; unmatched bases: 7. Germline V gene data show CDR1 as MGHRA and CDR2 as YSYEKL. The CDR3 has 18 residues. Study conclusions and caveats: The majority of expanded thyroid clonotypes above 0.001 also appeared in blood.

RNA transcripts yielded amplified TCR beta CDR3 regions. First-round RT-PCR with HTBI primers amplified the TCR CDR3 region. One entry per CDR3 protein, called by TCRdb with MiXCR from the multiplex PCR reads. The sample contains hundreds of thousands of distinct CDR3 sequences, around 39% of which appear only once. The source of this sequence is a man younger than 35 with Graves' hyperthyroidism. The specimen sequenced was blood. The chain combines TRBV4-1 with TRBJ2-6; 7 positions agree with TRBD1. The DNA for the CDR3 is TGCGCCAGCAGCCAAACCGGGACAGATCCCTCTGGGGCCAACGTCCTGACTTTC. This translates into CASSQTGTDPSGANVLTF.